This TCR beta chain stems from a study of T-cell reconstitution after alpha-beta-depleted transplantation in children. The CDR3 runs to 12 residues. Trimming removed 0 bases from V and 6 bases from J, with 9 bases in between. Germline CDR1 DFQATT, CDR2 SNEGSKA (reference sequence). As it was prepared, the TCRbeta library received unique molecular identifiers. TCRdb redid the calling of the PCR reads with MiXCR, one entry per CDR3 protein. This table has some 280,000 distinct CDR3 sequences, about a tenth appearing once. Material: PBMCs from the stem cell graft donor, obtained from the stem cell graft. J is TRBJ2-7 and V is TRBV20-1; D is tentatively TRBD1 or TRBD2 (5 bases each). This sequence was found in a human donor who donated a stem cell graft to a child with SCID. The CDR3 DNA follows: TGCAGTGCTAGAGAGTCGGGGACCGAGCAGTACTTC. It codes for CSARESGTEQYF.